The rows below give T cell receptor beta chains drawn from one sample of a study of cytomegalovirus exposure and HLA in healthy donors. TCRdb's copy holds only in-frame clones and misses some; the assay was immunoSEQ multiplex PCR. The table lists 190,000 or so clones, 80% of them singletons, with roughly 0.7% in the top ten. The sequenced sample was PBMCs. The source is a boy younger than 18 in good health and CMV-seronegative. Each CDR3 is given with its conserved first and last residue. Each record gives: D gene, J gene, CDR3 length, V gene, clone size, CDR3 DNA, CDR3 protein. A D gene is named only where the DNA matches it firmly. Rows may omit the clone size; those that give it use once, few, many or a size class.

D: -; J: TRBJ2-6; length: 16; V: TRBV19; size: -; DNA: TGTGCCAGTAGGGAATGGGCCCACTCTGGGGCCAACGTCCTGACTTTC; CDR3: CASREWAHSGANVLTF
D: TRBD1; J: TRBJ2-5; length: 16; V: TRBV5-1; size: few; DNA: TGCGCCAGCAGCCTTCTGCGACAGGGGAGCCAAGAGACCCAGTACTTC; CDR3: CASSLLRQGSQETQYF
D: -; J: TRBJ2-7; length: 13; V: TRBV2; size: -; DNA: TGTGCCAGCAGTGATCCCCTCGGGTACGAGCAGTACTTC; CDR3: CASSDPLGYEQYF
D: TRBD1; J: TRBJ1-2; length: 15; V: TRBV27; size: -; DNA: TGTGCCAGCAGTCCGGCCGGACAGGGGGCGTCCGGCTACACCTTC; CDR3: CASSPAGQGASGYTF
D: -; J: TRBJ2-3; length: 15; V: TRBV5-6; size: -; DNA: TGTGCCAGCAGCTTCACTACCACTAGCACAGATACGCAGTATTTT; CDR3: CASSFTTTSTDTQYF
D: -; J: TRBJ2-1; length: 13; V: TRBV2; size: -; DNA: TGTGCCAGCAGTGAAGCTGGGAGGGGGATCGAGTTCTTC; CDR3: CASSEAGRGIEFF
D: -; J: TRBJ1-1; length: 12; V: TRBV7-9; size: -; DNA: TGTGCCAGCAGCCACGGAGGAACTGAAGCTTTCTTT; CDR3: CASSHGGTEAFF
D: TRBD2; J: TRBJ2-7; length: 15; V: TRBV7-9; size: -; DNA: TGTGCCAGCAGCTTAGAGGGCGGGAGGGCCGACGAGCAGTACTTC; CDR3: CASSLEGGRADEQYF
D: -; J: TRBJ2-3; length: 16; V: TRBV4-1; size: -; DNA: TGCGCCAGCAGCCAAGTAAAACTAGCACTGGAAGATACGCAGTATTTT; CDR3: CASSQVKLALEDTQYF
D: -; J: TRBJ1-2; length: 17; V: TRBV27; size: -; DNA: TGTGCCAGCAGTTTATCACAGTCAGGCGGGGATCGGTGGGGCTACACCTTC; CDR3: CASSLSQSGGDRWGYTF
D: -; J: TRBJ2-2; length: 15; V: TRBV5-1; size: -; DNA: TGCGCCAGCAGCTGGAGCCTCGGGAACACCGGGGAGCTGTTTTTT; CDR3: CASSWSLGNTGELFF
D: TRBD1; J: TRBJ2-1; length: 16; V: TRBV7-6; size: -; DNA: TGTGCCAGCAGCTTAGGGACAGGGAGCTCCTACAATGAGCAGTTCTTC; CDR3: CASSLGTGSSYNEQFF
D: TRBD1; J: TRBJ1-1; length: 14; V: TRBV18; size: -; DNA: TGTGCCAGCTCACCGCGAGACAGGGGGCGCGAGGCTTTCTTT; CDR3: CASSPRDRGREAFF
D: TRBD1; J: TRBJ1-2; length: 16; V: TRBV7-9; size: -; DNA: TGTGCCAGCAGCTTAGGGACAGGGTATTCGGGCTATGGCTACACCTTC; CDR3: CASSLGTGYSGYGYTF
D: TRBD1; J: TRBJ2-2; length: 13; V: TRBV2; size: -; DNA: TGTGCCTCGGAGACAGGGGTCACCGGGGAGCTGTTTTTT; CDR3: CASETGVTGELFF
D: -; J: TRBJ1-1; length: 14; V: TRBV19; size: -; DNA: TGTGCCAGTAGTATACAGGGGATGAACACTGAAGCTTTCTTT; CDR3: CASSIQGMNTEAFF
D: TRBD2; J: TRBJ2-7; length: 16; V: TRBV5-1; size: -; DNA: TGCGCCAGCAGCTTGGGTCACGGGACTACCTCCTACGAGCAGTACTTC; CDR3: CASSLGHGTTSYEQYF
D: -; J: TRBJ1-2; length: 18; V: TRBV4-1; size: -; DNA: TGCGCCAGCAGCCAAGATTTGATTCCCGGGGGGGGCGGCTATGGCTACACCTTC; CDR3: CASSQDLIPGGGGYGYTF
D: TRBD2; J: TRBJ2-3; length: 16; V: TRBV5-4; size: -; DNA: TGTGCCAGCAGCCGCGGACTAGCGGGAGATTTGGATACGCAGTATTTT; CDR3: CASSRGLAGDLDTQYF
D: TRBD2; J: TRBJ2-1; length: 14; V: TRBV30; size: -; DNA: TGTGCCTGGAGTATTGCGGGAGGGTACAATGAGCAGTTCTTC; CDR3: CAWSIAGGYNEQFF